This is a list of T cell receptor beta chains from one sample in a study of blood T cell repertoires in COVID-19. The assay was immunoSEQ multiplex PCR, and TCRdb's table has in-frame clones only and misses some. The table includes 250,000 to 300,000 clones, approximately 91% detected once. The sequencing sample was made of PBMCs or T cells enriched from blood (not recorded which). Source of these receptors: a woman between 40 and 50 years old with acute COVID-19. The CDR3 runs from the conserved cysteine through the conserved F or W. The D gene is left open where the match is weak. Part of the rows lack a size; the others show once, few, many or a class for expanded clones.

J: TRBJ1-1
size: -
D: -
V: TRBV2
DNA: TGTGCCAGCAGTGAGGGGCAGGATTGGAGAACTGAAGCTTTCTTT
CDR3: CASSEGQDWRTEAFF

J: TRBJ1-2
size: -
D: -
V: TRBV24-1
DNA: TGTGCCACCAGTCGGAGGGATAGCGGCTACACCTTC
CDR3: CATSRRDSGYTF

J: TRBJ1-5
size: -
D: -
V: TRBV7-2
DNA: TGTGCCAGCAGCATAAAGCCAGGGGAAATATGGCCCCAGCATTTT
CDR3: CASSIKPGEIWPQHF

J: TRBJ1-2
size: -
D: -
V: TRBV5-1
DNA: TGCGCCAGCAGCTTGGAGAATAGACAGAGAGCTACTAACTATGGCTACACCTTC
CDR3: CASSLENRQRATNYGYTF

J: TRBJ2-7
size: -
D: -
V: TRBV2
DNA: TGTGCCAGCAGTGCAGGTACCTACGAGCAGTACTTC
CDR3: CASSAGTYEQYF

J: TRBJ1-1
size: few
D: -
V: TRBV21-1
DNA: TGTGCCAACCACAGTAGTCCGAACACTGAAGCTTTCTTT
CDR3: CANHSSPNTEAFF

J: TRBJ2-3
size: -
D: TRBD2
V: TRBV5-8
DNA: TGTGCCAGCAGGACTAGCGGTCTAAGGGATACGCAGTATTTT
CDR3: CASRTSGLRDTQYF

J: TRBJ2-1
size: -
D: TRBD2
V: TRBV11-2
DNA: TGTGCCAGCAGCGCGGGGAGCGGGAGTGGAGGGGCCTACAATGAGCAGTTCTTC
CDR3: CASSAGSGSGGAYNEQFF

J: TRBJ1-5
size: -
D: -
V: TRBV6-1
DNA: TGTGCCAGCAGTGAGGCCGATGAACAGCCCCAGCATTTT
CDR3: CASSEADEQPQHF

J: TRBJ2-3
size: -
D: TRBD2
V: TRBV5-6
DNA: TGTGCCAGCAGCTTGGGACTAGCGGGGGAGGATACGCAGTATTTT
CDR3: CASSLGLAGEDTQYF

J: TRBJ1-5
size: -
D: TRBD1
V: TRBV10-1
DNA: TGCGCCAGCAGTGAGTCCGCAAACGACAGGGAGTGGTCCGATAGCAATCAGCCCCAGCATTTT
CDR3: CASSESANDREWSDSNQPQHF

J: TRBJ2-2
size: few
D: TRBD2
V: TRBV19
DNA: TGTGCCAGTAACGGCGGGGGGCTGAACACCGGGGAGCTGTTTTTT
CDR3: CASNGGGLNTGELFF

J: TRBJ2-3
size: -
D: -
V: TRBV19
DNA: TGTGCCAGTAGTGCCCGGGACAATATTCGGGATACGCAGTATTTT
CDR3: CASSARDNIRDTQYF

J: TRBJ1-5
size: few
D: -
V: TRBV7-9
DNA: TGTGCCAGCAGCTCTCACGGGGAGGATCAGCCCCAGCATTTT
CDR3: CASSSHGEDQPQHF

J: TRBJ2-5
size: -
D: -
V: TRBV3-1/TRBV3-2
DNA: TGTGCCAGCAGCCAGAGGGGGGGAACCGCTCAAGAGACCCAGTACTTC
CDR3: CASSQRGGTAQETQYF

J: TRBJ1-2
size: -
D: -
V: TRBV7-2
DNA: TGTGCCAGCAGCTTTAGCGCTCAGAGCTATGGCTACACCTTC
CDR3: CASSFSAQSYGYTF

J: TRBJ2-7
size: -
D: TRBD2
V: TRBV7-2
DNA: TGTGCCAGCACCCCTAGCGGAGGGACCTTGGAGCAGTACTTC
CDR3: CASTPSGGTLEQYF

J: TRBJ2-5
size: -
D: TRBD2
V: TRBV19
DNA: TGTGCCAGTAGGGGACTAGCGGGGGGGCCGTCTGAGACCCAGTACTTC
CDR3: CASRGLAGGPSETQYF

J: TRBJ2-1
size: few
D: -
V: TRBV24-1
DNA: TGTGCCACCAGTGGGGCCTACGAGGGCAATGAGCAGTTCTTC
CDR3: CATSGAYEGNEQFF

J: TRBJ1-2
size: -
D: -
V: TRBV28
DNA: TGTGCCAGCAGACCCCAGGGAGGAAGCAGCTATGGCTACACCTTC
CDR3: CASRPQGGSSYGYTF

J: TRBJ1-1
size: -
D: -
V: TRBV5-1
DNA: TGCGCCAGCAGCCTACGGACATATGAGAACACTGAAGCTTTCTTT
CDR3: CASSLRTYENTEAFF

J: TRBJ2-1
size: -
D: TRBD2
V: TRBV27
DNA: TGTGCCAGCAGTTCCCCCGGGACTAGCGCCTACAATGAGCAGTTCTTC
CDR3: CASSSPGTSAYNEQFF

J: TRBJ2-3
size: -
D: -
V: TRBV21-1
DNA: TGTGCCAGCAGCAAGGTAGGGGGTCGGGGCACAGATACGCAGTATTTT
CDR3: CASSKVGGRGTDTQYF